This T cell receptor (beta chain) is drawn from a study of cytomegalovirus exposure and HLA in healthy donors. Study conclusions and caveats: Cytomegalovirus-associated TCR beta chains were listed, numbering around 150. Many donors shared some public TCRs, even though most TCR sequences were rare. CMV antigen specificity of a few CMV-associated chains was confirmed in vitro. Cytomegalovirus status, reportedly, was diagnosed with high specificity and sensitivity by the classifier.

Sequenced by immunoSEQ multiplex PCR; TCRdb stores in-frame clones only, minus some. The sample shows some 170,000 clones, about 88% of them seen only once. Worth noting for this clone: Its antigen is not known.

The V gene lost 11 bases and the J gene lost 2 bases, with 20 bases spanning the gap. This CDR3 has 15 residues. Germline-derived CDR1 and CDR2 are SNHLY and FYNNEI. The rearrangement joins TRBV2 to TRBJ2-3; TRBD1 might be the D (6 bases). This TCR derives from a woman under 30 in good health and CMV-seronegative. The sample comprised PBMCs. The CDR3 DNA sequence: TGTGCCTGCATGAACCGTCAGGGGACCACAGATACGCAGTATTTT. Translated: CACMNRQGTTDTQYF.